This TCR beta chain was sequenced in a study of graft-versus-host responses after intestinal transplantation (dated by TCRdb to the early 2020s). Background for the entire study: Multivisceral, liver-intestinal, or isolated intestinal transplants were received by the recipients. Samples from a few later patients were sequenced in-house on an Illumina MiSeq with MiXCR processing rather than by the commercial service. Alloreactive clones were identified by sequencing pre-transplant mixed lymphocyte reaction products and comparing these products with unstimulated pre-transplant donor and recipient T cells. Every recipient was given anti-thymocyte globulin induction, then maintenance tacrolimus and steroids for around three years. A peak of at least 4% donor T cells among recipient peripheral blood mononuclear cells was the definition used for donor T cell macrochimerism. Bulk TCR-beta CDR3 sequencing was used to track graft-versus-host and host-versus-graft alloreactive T cell clones in the graft, circulation and bone marrow after intestinal transplantation. A cohort of approximately 23 intestinal transplant recipients, including one retransplant, was enrolled, and a few patients lacking pretransplant specimens were excluded. Results and caveats for the whole study, not just this receptor: Early after transplant, declines in HvG clones were associated with peak levels of circulating GvH clones. GvH clones turned up in recipient bone marrow, with some appearing earlier in ileal mucosa or blood, a pattern consistent with an intestinal mucosal origin. The conclusions were limited by the relatively low number and heterogeneity of the intestinal transplant patients. In the allografts of patients with donor T cell macrochimerism, GvH to HvG T cell clonal ratios were high.

A note on this clone: The antigen it binds to is not known. Per-base qualities were not stored, and no clone one base away is much larger.

From the cysteine up to the phenylalanine, the CDR3 has a length of 15 residues. The retained sequence is limited to the CDR3, 45 bases, with the frame set at the first base. V is pruned by 4 bases and J by 6 bases, leaving 9 bases of the junction without a gene match. The germline V gene provides CDR1 KGHSH and CDR2 LQKENI. Blood samples were collected up to 4 times in the first month after transplant and then at least monthly when available. The library was made by the immunoSEQ multiplex PCR assay. For most patients, high-throughput TCR-beta CDR3 sequencing of genomic DNA was performed by Adaptive Biotechnologies. On the authors' methods: Adaptive's ImmunoSEQ software was the source of the TCR sequencing data for 18 patients, while three other patients were processed with MiXCR and VDJtools. CDR3 nucleotide sequences shared by donor and recipient were removed because the origin of these sequences could not be assigned. To be classed as alloreactive, a clone needed at least 2-fold expansion over unstimulated cells and a minimum CFSE-low frequency of 0.002% (template counts) or 0.001% (read counts). Clones detected in sequenced pre-transplant spleen, lymph node, or MLR CFSE-low populations of the donor or recipient were defined as mappable. Cumulative frequency of alloreactive clones was calculated as a percentage of all sequences weighted by copy number. TCRdb obtained this table from immuneACCESS and retained in-frame rearrangements with V and J assigned. These tables miss some clones; where compared with another copy, unresolved V genes account for less than half of the shortfall, and the remainder is unexplained. The DNA was the basis for D and trimming; V, J and clone size are from that table. The sample table records 35,000 to 40,000 clones; less than 90% of these occur just once. Approximately 3.7% of the sample rests with the top ten.

The material was PBMCs, obtained 1070 days after transplant. This TCR came from a human patient who received an intestinal transplant, so some T cells may come from the graft donor. The V and J segments used are TRBV18 and TRBJ2-7; 10 bases in the middle match TRBD2. The nucleotide sequence is given as TGTGCCAGCTCACGGGGACTAGCGTCGGAAGGCGAGCAGTACTTC. It is translated as CASSRGLASEGEQYF.